This T cell receptor beta chain was sequenced in a study of blood T cell repertoires in COVID-19. Overall study context: Before being deemed recovered, Cohort 3 donors had two negative PCRs, clearance, or symptom resolution. Acute and convalescent COVID-19 samples came from the United States, Italy and Spain.

Profiling relied on immunoSEQ multiplex PCR, and the TCRdb table lists in-frame clones only, not all of them. Seen here are 250,000 to 350,000 clones, 88% observed once, and the top ten hold approximately 2%. Germline CDR1 reads SGHNT; CDR2 reads YYREEE (reference sequence). V dropped 3 bases and J dropped 3 bases, with 13 bases sitting between them. This CDR3 comprises 14 residues. There are a few counts of this clone. Participants were aged 18 to 89 years, lived in under 30 US areas, and enrolled virtually. Which cohort a participant joined came from the clinical history participants gave. The sequence derives from a woman between 55 and 75 years old in a cohort exposed to, infected with or recovered from COVID-19 (not recorded which). This chain links TRBV5-4 with TRBJ2-7; D remains unclear. The sample consisted of PBMCs or T cells enriched from blood (not recorded which). CDR3 protein: CASSSPNRFYEQYF. The CDR3 nucleotides read TGTGCCAGCAGCTCTCCTAACCGCTTCTACGAGCAGTACTTC.